This section outlines one TCR beta chain sequence together with its context. Antigen specificity is unknown. Between the trimmed V and J ends, which lost 2 bases and 13 bases, there was a span of 8 bases. The CDR3 is 11 residues long. The germline V gene encodes CDR1 LNHDA and CDR2 SQIVND (reference sequence). The data originate from a study of cytomegalovirus exposure and HLA in healthy donors. Study background: A prior study identified approximately 110 million unique TCR beta sequences from 200 million or so T cells. In an early release, HLA-typed donors contributed some 82 million unique TCR sequences. General study findings and limits: A later analysis found that most CMV-associated TCR beta chains appeared HLA-restricted.

The PCR employed 60 Vbeta primers together with 13 Jbeta primers. TCRdb's table, derived via immunoSEQ multiplex PCR, lists solely in-frame clones and lacks some. The sample shows fewer than 350,000 clones, over 85% of them seen only once. The rearrangement joins TRBV19 to TRBJ1-4; D might be TRBD1 (6 bases). This sequence originates from a woman under 30 in good health and CMV-seronegative. The sample consisted of PBMCs. The CDR3 sequence: CASSIRGGLFF. CDR3 DNA sequence: TGTGCCAGTAGTATAAGAGGGGGACTGTTTTTT.